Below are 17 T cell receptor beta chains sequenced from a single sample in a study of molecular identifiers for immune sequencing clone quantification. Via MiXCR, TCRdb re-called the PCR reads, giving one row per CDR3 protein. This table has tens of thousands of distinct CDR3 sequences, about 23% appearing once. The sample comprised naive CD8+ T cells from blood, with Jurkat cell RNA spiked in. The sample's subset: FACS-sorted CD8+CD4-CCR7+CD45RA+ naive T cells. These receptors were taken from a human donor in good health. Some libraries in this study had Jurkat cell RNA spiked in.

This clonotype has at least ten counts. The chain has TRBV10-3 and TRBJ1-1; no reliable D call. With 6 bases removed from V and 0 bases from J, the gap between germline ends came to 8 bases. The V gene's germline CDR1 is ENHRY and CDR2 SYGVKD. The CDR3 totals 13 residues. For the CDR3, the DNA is TGTGCCATCAGGGACGGCATGAACACTGAAGCTTTCTTT. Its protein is CAIRDGMNTEAFF.

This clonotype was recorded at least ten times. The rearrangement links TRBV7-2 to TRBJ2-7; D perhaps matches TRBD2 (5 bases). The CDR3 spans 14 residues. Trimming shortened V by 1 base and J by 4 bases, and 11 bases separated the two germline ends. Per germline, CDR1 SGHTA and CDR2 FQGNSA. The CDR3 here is CASSLETLAYEQYF. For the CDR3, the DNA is TGTGCCAGCAGCTTAGAAACGCTAGCTTACGAGCAGTACTTC.

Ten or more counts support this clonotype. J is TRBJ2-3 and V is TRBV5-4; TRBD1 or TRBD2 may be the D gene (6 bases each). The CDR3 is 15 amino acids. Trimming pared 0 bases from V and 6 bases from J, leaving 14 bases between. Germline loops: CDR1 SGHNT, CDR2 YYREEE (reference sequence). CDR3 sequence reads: CASSLAGAHLDTQYF. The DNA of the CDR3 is TGTGCCAGCAGCTTGGCGGGGGCCCATCTGGATACGCAGTATTTT.

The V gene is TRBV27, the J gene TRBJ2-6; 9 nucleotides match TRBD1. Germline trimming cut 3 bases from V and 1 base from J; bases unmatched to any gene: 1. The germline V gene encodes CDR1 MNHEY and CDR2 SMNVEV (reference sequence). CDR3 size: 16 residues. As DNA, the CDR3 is TGTGCCAGCAGTTTGGGGACAGGGTCTGGGGCCAACGTCCTGACTTTC. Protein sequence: CASSLGTGSGANVLTF.

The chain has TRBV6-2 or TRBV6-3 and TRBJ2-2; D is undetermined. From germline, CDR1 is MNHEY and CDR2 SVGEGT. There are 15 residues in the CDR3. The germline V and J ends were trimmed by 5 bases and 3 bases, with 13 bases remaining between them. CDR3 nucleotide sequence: TGTGCCAGCAGTCCACAACCCGCTGACACCGGGGAGCTGTTTTTT. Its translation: CASSPQPADTGELFF.

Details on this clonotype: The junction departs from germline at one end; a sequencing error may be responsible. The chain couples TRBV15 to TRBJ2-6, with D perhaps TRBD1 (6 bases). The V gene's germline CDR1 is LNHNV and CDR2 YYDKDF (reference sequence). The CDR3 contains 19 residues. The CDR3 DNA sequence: TGTGCCCCCAGCCTACGTCCCGGGACATTTATCTCTGGGGCCAACGTCCTGACTTTC. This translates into CAPSLRPGTFISGANVLTF.

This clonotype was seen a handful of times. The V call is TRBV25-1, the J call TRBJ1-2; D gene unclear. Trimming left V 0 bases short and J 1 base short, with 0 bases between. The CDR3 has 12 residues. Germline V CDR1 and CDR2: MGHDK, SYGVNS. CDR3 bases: TGTGCCAGCAGTGAATATAACTATGGCTACACCTTC. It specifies CASSEYNYGYTF.

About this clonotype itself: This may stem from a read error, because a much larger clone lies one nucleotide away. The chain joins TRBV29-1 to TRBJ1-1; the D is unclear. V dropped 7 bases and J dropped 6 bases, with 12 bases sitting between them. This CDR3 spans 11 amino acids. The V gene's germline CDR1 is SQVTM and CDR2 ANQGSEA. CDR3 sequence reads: CSDAEGAEAFF. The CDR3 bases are TGCAGCGATGCAGAGGGCGCTGAAGCTTTCTTT.

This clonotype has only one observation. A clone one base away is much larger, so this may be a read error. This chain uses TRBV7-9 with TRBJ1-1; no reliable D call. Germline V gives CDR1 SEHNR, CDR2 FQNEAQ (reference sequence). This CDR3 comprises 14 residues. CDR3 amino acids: CASSLTMTNTEASF. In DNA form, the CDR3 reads TGTGCCAGCAGCTTAACGATGACGAACACTGAAGCTTCCTTT.

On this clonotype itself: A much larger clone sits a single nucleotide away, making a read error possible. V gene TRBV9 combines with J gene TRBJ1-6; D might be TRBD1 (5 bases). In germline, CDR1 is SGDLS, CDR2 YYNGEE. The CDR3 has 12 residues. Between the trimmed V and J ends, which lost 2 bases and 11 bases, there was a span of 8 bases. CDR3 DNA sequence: TGTGCCAGCAGCGTGGGGGGACCACCCCTCCACTTT. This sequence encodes CASSVGGPPLHF.

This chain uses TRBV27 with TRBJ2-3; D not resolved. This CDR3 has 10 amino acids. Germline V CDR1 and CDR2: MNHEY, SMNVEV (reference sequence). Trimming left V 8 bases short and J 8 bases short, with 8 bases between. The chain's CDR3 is CASGSGTQYF. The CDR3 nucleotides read TGTGCCAGCGGTTCGGGTACGCAGTATTTT.

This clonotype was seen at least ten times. CDR3 DNA: TGTGCTAGTGGTTTGGTACAACGTTCGGGGGGCCTCACAGATACGCAGTATTTT. Its translation: CASGLVQRSGGLTDTQYF. This chain connects TRBV12-5 to TRBJ2-3; possible D gene TRBD2, 7 bases. The length of the CDR3 is 18 residues. The V and J ends lost 0 bases and 2 bases respectively, with 18 bases between them. CDR1 and CDR2 (germline): LGHNT, FRNRAP.

The CDR3 nucleotides read TGTGCCTGGAGTGAGTTGGGACAGGGGGTTGATACGCAGTATTTT. It is translated as CAWSELGQGVDTQYF. The genes are TRBV30 and TRBJ2-3, with 11 bases matching TRBD1. The J segment lost 6 bases and the V segment lost 1 base, leaving 6 bases of the junction unmatched. CDR3 length: 15 residues. The germline CDR1 and CDR2 sequences are GTSNPN and SVGIG (reference sequence).

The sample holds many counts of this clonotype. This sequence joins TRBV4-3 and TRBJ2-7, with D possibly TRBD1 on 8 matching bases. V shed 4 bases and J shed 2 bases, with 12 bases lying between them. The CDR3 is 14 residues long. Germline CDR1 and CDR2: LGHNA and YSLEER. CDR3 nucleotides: TGCGCCAGCAGCCCTACAGGGGGGGCCTACGAGCAGTACTTC. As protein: CASSPTGGAYEQYF.

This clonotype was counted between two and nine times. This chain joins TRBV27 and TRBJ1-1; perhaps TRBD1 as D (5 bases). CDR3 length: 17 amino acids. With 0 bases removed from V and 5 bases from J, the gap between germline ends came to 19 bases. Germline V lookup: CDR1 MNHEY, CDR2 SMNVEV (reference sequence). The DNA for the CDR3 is TGTGCCAGCAGTTTATCGTGGCTAGGGGCAGGGACTACTGAAGCTTTCTTT. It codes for CASSLSWLGAGTTEAFF.

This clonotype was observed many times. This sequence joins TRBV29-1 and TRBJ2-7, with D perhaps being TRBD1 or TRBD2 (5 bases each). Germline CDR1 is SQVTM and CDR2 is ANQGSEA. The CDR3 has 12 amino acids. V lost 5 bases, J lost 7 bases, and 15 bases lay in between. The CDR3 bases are TGCAGCGTTTGGGGGTTTACGAGTGAGCAGTACTTC. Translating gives CSVWGFTSEQYF.

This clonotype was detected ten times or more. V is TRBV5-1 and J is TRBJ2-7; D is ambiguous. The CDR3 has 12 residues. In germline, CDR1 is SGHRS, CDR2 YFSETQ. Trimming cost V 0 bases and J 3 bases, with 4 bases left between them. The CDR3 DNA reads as TGCGCCAGCAGCTTGGCCAACTACGAGCAGTACTTC. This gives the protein CASSLANYEQYF. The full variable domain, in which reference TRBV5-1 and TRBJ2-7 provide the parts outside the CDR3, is KAGVTQTPRYLIKTRGQQVTLSCSPISGHRSVSWYQQTPGQGLQFLFEYFSETQRNKGNFPGRFSGRQFSNSRSEMNVSTLELGDSALYLCASSLANYEQYFGPGTRLTVT.